This T cell receptor (beta chain) is drawn from a study of blood T cells in healthy people across ages. General observations from the study: Without sorted subsets, naive and antigen-experienced compartments could not be conclusively compared. Per million T cells, TCR beta diversity dropped roughly linearly as age increased.

With a J-beta primer mix and a sample-barcoded 5' primer, a second PCR ran about 6 to 11 cycles. In TCRdb, the 5' RACE reads were re-called with MiXCR into one record per CDR3 protein. The sample gives about 970,000 distinct CDR3 sequences, roughly 47% of which show up once; over 20% is in the top ten. Points on this clonotype: The antigen remains unidentified.

Looked up from germline, CDR1 is MGHRA and CDR2 is YSYEKL. The CDR3 covers 13 residues. J gave up 13 bases and V 3 bases, and 9 bases lay outside the gene matches. Healthy Russian Caucasian donors spanned ages about 6 to 100 years. Approximately 10 milliliters was the volume of peripheral blood drawn from each donor. This TCR was sampled from a woman aged 55-69 years in good health. The genes are TRBV4-1 and TRBJ2-1, with 7 bases aligning to TRBD1. The sample was blood. CDR3 residues: CASSHPGGETQFF. Written as DNA, the CDR3 is TGCGCCAGCAGCCACCCAGGGGGTGAGACCCAGTTCTTC.